This T cell receptor beta chain was sequenced in a study of CD8+CD57+ T cells in acquired aplastic anemia. Study in general: DNA per sorted CD4+ or CD8+ sample ranged about 0.2 to 30 ug, averaging roughly 3.2 ug.

General study results and limits: About 30 CD8+ CDR3 sequences occurred in both the patients and the controls.

In regard to this clonotype: Its target is unknown. A read error may be the cause here, since a much bigger clone is one base away.

TCR beta VDJ and CDR3 were profiled, and genomic DNA was the template. TCRdb processed the reads anew with MiXCR; each CDR3 protein has one entry. The sample has some 410,000 distinct CDR3 sequences, about two thirds seen once. CDR1 SGHAT and CDR2 FQNNGV come from the germline V gene. The CDR3 loop spans 15 amino acids. V lost 5 bases and J lost 2; bases outside the gene matches: 5. Source material: sorted CD4+, CD8+, or CD8+CD57+ T cells (not recorded which) from PBMCs. This TCR came from a human donor in good health, serving as a control. V usage is TRBV11-2 and J usage is TRBJ2-1; 8 positions match TRBD1. CDR3 region: CASSIPGQAYNEQFF. CDR3 DNA: TGTGCCAGCAGCATCCCGGGACAGGCCTACAATGAGCAGTTCTTC.